Each of the 16 T cell receptor beta chains below was sequenced from the same sample in a study of blood T cell repertoires in COVID-19. TCRdb keeps only in-frame clones here, not all; method: immunoSEQ multiplex PCR. The sample has around 170,000 clones; approximately 74% are singletons. The sequencing input was peripheral blood. Receptors were obtained from a woman of 80 years or more with acute or convalescent COVID-19.

This clone was found a few times. The J gene is TRBJ2-7, the V gene TRBV19, with 7 bases identical to TRBD1. V trimming: 5 bases; J trimming: 6 bases; junction bases outside the gene matches: 13. Germline V gene sequence: CDR1 LNHDA, CDR2 SQIVND (reference sequence). The CDR3 is 15 residues long. Here the CDR3 DNA reads TGTGCCAGTAGTTTAAGGACAGGCGCATCCGGCGAGCAGTACTTC. This translates into CASSLRTGASGEQYF. Full variable domain (missing parts from reference TRBV19 and TRBJ2-7): DGGITQSPKYLFRKEGQNVTLSCEQNLNHDAMYWYRQDPGQGLRLIYYSQIVNDFQKGDIAEGYSVSREKKESFPLTVTSAQKNPTAFYLCASSLRTGASGEQYFGPGTRLTVT.

The chain recombines TRBV28 with TRBJ2-7; 8 bases align to TRBD2. The CDR3 loop spans 15 amino acids. The ends lost 3 bases at V and 1 base at J; junction bases unmatched: 5. Germline V gene sequence: CDR1 MDHEN, CDR2 SYDVKM. This CDR3 is CASSFYSGVSYEQYF. In DNA, the CDR3 is TGTGCCAGCAGTTTCTATAGCGGGGTGTCCTACGAGCAGTACTTC.

As DNA, the CDR3 is TGCGCCAGCAGCTTGGGGCCGGGACTAGAAAACAATGAGCAGTTCTTC. Its protein product is CASSLGPGLENNEQFF. The rearrangement links TRBV5-1 to TRBJ2-1, with 8 bases lining up with TRBD2. CDR3 length equals 16 residues. Germline V CDR1 and CDR2: SGHRS, YFSETQ. Losses at the gene ends were 0 bases for V and 5 bases for J; bases not matched to a gene: 7.

The CDR3 spells CASRDSNTEAFF. CDR3 bases: TGTGCCAGCAGGGACAGTAACACTGAAGCTTTCTTT. The chain employs TRBV27 and TRBJ1-1, with TRBD1 as a possible D gene (6 bases). This CDR3 contains 12 residues. The germline CDR1 and CDR2 sequences are MNHEY and SMNVEV (reference sequence). Between the trimmed V and J ends, which lost 6 bases and 2 bases, there was a span of 7 bases.

The chain employs TRBV28 and TRBJ2-3; D may be TRBD1 (6 bases). The CDR3 contains 17 residues. From germline, CDR1 is MDHEN and CDR2 SYDVKM. The V end lost 6 bases, the J end lost 1 base, and 20 bases lay between the germline ends. Here the CDR3 reads CASSLRTFRQGTDTQYF. In nucleotides, the CDR3 is TGTGCCAGCAGCCTAAGAACCTTTAGACAGGGCACAGATACGCAGTATTTT.

V gene TRBV27 combines with J gene TRBJ2-7, with D possibly being TRBD1 (6 bases). This CDR3 is 16 amino acids long. Per the germline V gene, CDR1 is MNHEY and CDR2 is SMNVEV (reference sequence). V was cut by 3 bases and J by 0 bases, with 15 bases left in between. CDR3 sequence reads: CASSLSGTSASYEQYF. In DNA, the CDR3 is TGTGCCAGCAGTTTGTCCGGGACATCAGCCTCCTACGAGCAGTACTTC.

This clone appeared once. V usage is TRBV4-3 and J usage is TRBJ2-7; tentatively, D is TRBD2 (6 bases). Per germline, CDR1 LGHNA and CDR2 YSLEER. V lost 0 bases to trimming and J lost 4 bases, with 13 bases between them. This CDR3 contains 15 residues. The CDR3 region is CASSQEVGRYYEQYF. In DNA, the CDR3 is TGCGCCAGCAGCCAAGAGGTGGGGAGGTATTACGAGCAGTACTTC.

The chain recombines TRBV9 with TRBJ1-2; no firm D call. The CDR3 is 13 amino acids. In germline, CDR1 is SGDLS, CDR2 YYNGEE. V gave up 6 bases and J gave up 8 bases, with 17 bases separating them. The CDR3 is CASTLEGNQGYTF. The DNA for the CDR3 is TGTGCCAGCACCCTAGAGGGTAACCAGGGCTACACCTTC.

This clone was picked up a small number of times. This rearrangement joins TRBV24-1 to TRBJ2-3, with TRBD2 as a possible D gene (5 bases). Germline V gene sequence: CDR1 KGHDR, CDR2 SFDVKD. The V gene lost 9 bases and the J gene lost 2 bases, with 11 bases spanning the gap. The CDR3 has 13 residues. The CDR3 DNA reads as TGTGCCACCGAAAGCGGCTACACAGATACGCAGTATTTT. Protein product: CATESGYTDTQYF.

This clone was seen a handful of times. The chain recombines TRBV28 with TRBJ2-7; tentative D call: TRBD2 (5 bases). In germline, CDR1 is MDHEN, CDR2 SYDVKM. The CDR3 has 14 residues. V lost 2 bases and J lost 5, with 13 bases in between. The CDR3 loop reads CASSLGGSHDEQYF. Here the CDR3 DNA reads TGTGCCAGCAGTTTAGGTGGGAGTCACGACGAGCAGTACTTC.

The rearrangement uses TRBV18 and TRBJ2-1; TRBD1 is a possible D gene (5 bases). Germline V gene data show CDR1 as KGHSH and CDR2 as LQKENI. Between the trimmed V and J ends, which lost 3 bases and 5 bases, there was a span of 20 bases. CDR3 length: 17 residues. This chain's CDR3 is CASSPQLTGITNNEQFF. CDR3 in DNA: TGTGCCAGCTCACCCCAGCTCACAGGTATCACGAACAATGAGCAGTTCTTC.

This clone was seen a handful of times. The gene calls are TRBV20-1 and TRBJ1-1, with 8 bases that match TRBD1. The CDR3 has 13 residues. Germline loops: CDR1 DFQATT, CDR2 SNEGSKA (reference sequence). The ends lost 3 bases at V and 3 bases at J; junction bases unmatched: 3. Here the CDR3 DNA reads TGCAGTGCTAGTCTGACAGGGGACACTGAAGCTTTCTTT. Protein: CSASLTGDTEAFF.

The J gene is TRBJ2-7, the V gene TRBV7-8; the D gene is possibly TRBD1 (5 bases). In germline, CDR1 is SGHVS, CDR2 FQNEAQ. This CDR3 contains 14 residues. The germline V and J ends were trimmed by 8 bases and 5 bases, with 19 bases remaining between them. CDR3 in amino acids: CASARVKGLNEQYF. CDR3 in DNA: TGTGCCAGCGCTCGGGTTAAGGGGCTGAACGAGCAGTACTTC.

A few counts support this clone. The chain employs TRBV30 and TRBJ2-7; 7 positions match TRBD1. V was pared by 5 bases and J by 3 bases, with 7 bases of the junction left unmatched. The germline V gene has CDR1 GTSNPN and CDR2 SVGIG (reference sequence). CDR3 length: 13 amino acids. CDR3 sequence: CAWVGTGVYEQYF. In DNA, the CDR3 is TGTGCCTGGGTCGGTACAGGGGTCTACGAGCAGTACTTC.

V gene TRBV6-5 combines with J gene TRBJ1-1; 11 nucleotides match TRBD1. Germline CDR1 is MNHEY and CDR2 is SVGAGI. The CDR3 is made up of 16 amino acids. Germline trimming cut 0 bases from V and 4 bases from J; bases unmatched to any gene: 4. The DNA of the CDR3 is TGTGCCAGCAGTTACTCGACCGGGACAGGGGGCACTGAAGCTTTCTTT. Protein product: CASSYSTGTGGTEAFF.

Of note for this clone: Other DNA variants within this sample encode the same CDR3. The rearrangement links TRBV19 to TRBJ2-1, with 9 bases lining up with TRBD2. Germline V gives CDR1 LNHDA, CDR2 SQIVND (reference sequence). The CDR3 has 14 residues. Trimming cost V 1 base and J 7 bases; bases outside gene matches: 2. CDR3 DNA: TGTGCCAGTAGTATAGGACTAGCGGTGAATGAGCAGTTCTTC. Its translation is CASSIGLAVNEQFF. Full variable domain (remainder filled in from reference TRBV19 and TRBJ2-1): DGGITQSPKYLFRKEGQNVTLSCEQNLNHDAMYWYRQDPGQGLRLIYYSQIVNDFQKGDIAEGYSVSREKKESFPLTVTSAQKNPTAFYLCASSIGLAVNEQFFGPGTRLTVL.